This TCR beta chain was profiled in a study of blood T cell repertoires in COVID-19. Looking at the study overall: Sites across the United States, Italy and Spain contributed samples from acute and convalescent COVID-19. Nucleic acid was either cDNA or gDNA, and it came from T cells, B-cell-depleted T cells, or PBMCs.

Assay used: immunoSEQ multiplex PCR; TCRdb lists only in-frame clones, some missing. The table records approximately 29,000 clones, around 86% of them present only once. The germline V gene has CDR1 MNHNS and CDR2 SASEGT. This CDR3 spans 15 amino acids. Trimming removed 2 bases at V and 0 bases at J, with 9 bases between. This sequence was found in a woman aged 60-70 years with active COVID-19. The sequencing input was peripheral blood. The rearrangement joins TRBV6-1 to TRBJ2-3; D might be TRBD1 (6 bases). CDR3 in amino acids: CASSERQDSTDTQYF. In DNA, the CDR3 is TGTGCCAGCAGTGAACGACAGGATAGCACAGATACGCAGTATTTT.